These T cell receptor beta chains were read from a single sample in a study of technical replicates of blood from a handful of donors. The data were produced by immunoSEQ multiplex PCR, yet TCRdb's version contains in-frame clones alone and is incomplete. The sample contains some 87,000 clones, 92% of which appear only once. The sample taken for sequencing was T cells isolated from PBMCs. The source is a human donor in good health. Both conserved end residues are part of each CDR3. D genes are given only for firm matches. Clone size is not always given. Where it is, it says once, few, many or a class for expanded clones.

j_call v_call d_call clone_size cdr3_nt cdr3_aa
TRBJ1-2 TRBV28 TRBD1 NA TGTGCCAGCAGTTTACCTACGACAGGGGGCGGTGGCTACACCTTC CASSLPTTGGGGYTF
TRBJ2-5 TRBV11-1 NA NA TGTGCCAGCAGCCCCTGGGCCGACAATCAAGAGACCCAGTACTTC CASSPWADNQETQYF
TRBJ2-7 TRBV2 TRBD2 NA TGTGCCAGCAGACCTCCGGGACTAGTCTACGAGCAGTACTTC CASRPPGLVYEQYF
TRBJ1-1 TRBV4-1 TRBD1 NA TGCGCCAGCAGCCACGATGGACAGGGCGGTACTGAAGCTTTCTTT CASSHDGQGGTEAFF
TRBJ2-7 TRBV6-5 TRBD1 NA TGTGCCAGCAGTTACGGGGACAGGGGGCGAGAGCAGTACTTC CASSYGDRGREQYF
TRBJ2-7 TRBV27 TRBD2 NA TGTGCCAGCAGTTTATCTAGCGGGAGAGCCTCTGGGGGCTACGAGCAGTACTTC CASSLSSGRASGGYEQYF
TRBJ1-1 TRBV10-3 NA NA TGTGCCATCAGTGAGGCAGGGGAGGGAACTGAAGCTTTCTTT CAISEAGEGTEAFF
TRBJ2-7 TRBV7-9 TRBD1 NA TGTGCCAGCAGCAAGACAGGGTTGATCGAGCAGTACTTC CASSKTGLIEQYF
TRBJ2-1 TRBV5-1 TRBD2 NA TGCGCCAGCAGCTTGTATAGGGCTAGCGGGAGTAATGAGCAGTTCTTC CASSLYRASGSNEQFF
TRBJ2-2 TRBV16 NA NA TGTGCCAGCAGCCAATCACGGGGGGCCGACACCGGGGAGCTGTTTTTT CASSQSRGADTGELFF
TRBJ2-1 TRBV9 NA NA TGTGCCAGCAGCGTAGGGGGCAGCTATGAGCAGTTCTTC CASSVGGSYEQFF
TRBJ2-1 TRBV7-6 NA NA TGTGCCAGCAGCTTAGCACAGGATGAGCAGTTCTTC CASSLAQDEQFF
TRBJ2-7 TRBV28 NA NA TGTGCCAGCAGCTACGGAGGCTACGAGCAGTACTTC CASSYGGYEQYF
TRBJ2-7 TRBV7-9 TRBD1 NA TGTGCCAGCAACCGGGATAGTTCGGGACAGGGTTACTACGAGCAGTACTTC CASNRDSSGQGYYEQYF
TRBJ2-1 TRBV30 TRBD1 few TGTGCCTGGACCCGGGACAGGAGCTCCTACAATGAGCAGTTCTTC CAWTRDRSSYNEQFF
TRBJ1-1 TRBV9 NA NA TGTGCCAGCAGCGTCGGGAACTCGAACACTGAAGCTTTCTTT CASSVGNSNTEAFF
TRBJ1-3 TRBV6-1 NA NA TGTGCCAGCGCACCCCGGGGGTACTCTGGAAACACCATATATTTT CASAPRGYSGNTIYF
TRBJ2-1 TRBV28 TRBD2 NA TGTGCCAGCAGTTTACTAGCGGACTACAATGAGCAGTTCTTC CASSLLADYNEQFF
TRBJ1-2 TRBV28 NA NA TGTGCCAGCAGTTTAGTCTTCCCCAGTAACTATGGCTACACCTTC CASSLVFPSNYGYTF
TRBJ2-5 TRBV6-5 NA once TGTGCCAGCAGTTACTCATTGGCCGAGGACCAAGAGACCCAGTACTTC CASSYSLAEDQETQYF